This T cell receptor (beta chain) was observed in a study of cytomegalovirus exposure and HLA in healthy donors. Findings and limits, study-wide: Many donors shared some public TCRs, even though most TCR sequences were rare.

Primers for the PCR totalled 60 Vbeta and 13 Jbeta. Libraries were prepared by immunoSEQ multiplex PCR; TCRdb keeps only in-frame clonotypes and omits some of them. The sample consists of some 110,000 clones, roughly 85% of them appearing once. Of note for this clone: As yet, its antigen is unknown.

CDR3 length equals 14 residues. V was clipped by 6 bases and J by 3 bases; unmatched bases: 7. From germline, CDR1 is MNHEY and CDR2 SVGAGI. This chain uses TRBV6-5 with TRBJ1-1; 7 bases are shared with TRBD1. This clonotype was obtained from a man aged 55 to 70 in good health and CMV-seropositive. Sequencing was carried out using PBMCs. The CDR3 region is CASRADRVDTEAFF. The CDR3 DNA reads TGTGCCAGCAGAGCCGACAGGGTTGACACTGAAGCTTTCTTT.